Listed below are T cell receptor beta chains from one sample, sequenced in a study of CD8+ T cells in alopecia areata. The table came from immunoSEQ multiplex PCR; TCRdb's copy has only in-frame clones and leaves some out. The sample holds approximately 210,000 clones, more than 55% seen once. Sequences were derived from CD4+ T cells sorted from blood, sampled between weeks 49 and 50, from a patient treated with tofacitinib. These receptors were taken from a human donor with alopecia areata. Each CDR3 is given with its conserved first and last residue. The D gene is left open where the match is weak. Expanded clones are given a class, and other clones once, few, many or no size at all.

j_gene,v_gene,d_gene,abundance,CDR3aa,CDR3nt
TRBJ1-1,TRBV11-2,-,few,CASSVRLNTEAFF,TGTGCCAGCAGCGTCCGGCTGAACACTGAAGCTTTCTTT
TRBJ1-6,TRBV9,-,-,CASSVGEGVHLHF,TGTGCCAGCAGCGTAGGTGAGGGCGTTCACCTCCACTTT
TRBJ1-2,TRBV4-3,TRBD1,-,CASSQESDRGGYTF,TGCGCCAGCAGCCAAGAGTCGGACAGGGGGGGCTACACCTTC
TRBJ1-1,TRBV11-3,TRBD1,-,CASRREGQGTGTTEAFF,TGTGCCAGCAGGCGTGAAGGACAGGGGACGGGGACAACTGAAGCTTTCTTT
TRBJ2-7,TRBV30,-,-,CAWSIRSSYEQYF,TGTGCCTGGAGCATAAGGAGCTCCTACGAGCAGTACTTC
TRBJ2-7,TRBV9,-,few,CASSGQLISYEQYF,TGTGCCAGCAGCGGGCAATTAATCTCCTACGAGCAGTACTTC
TRBJ1-2,TRBV14,-,once,CASSQRGGDYGYTF,TGTGCCAGCAGCCAAAGGGGAGGGGACTATGGCTACACCTTC
TRBJ1-1,TRBV29-1,-,once,CSVEEGYPGVTEAFF,TGCAGCGTTGAAGAGGGGTACCCAGGGGTCACTGAAGCTTTCTTT
TRBJ2-7,TRBV29-1,-,-,CSVGDLGYGTYEQYF,TGCAGCGTTGGGGACTTGGGGTATGGGACCTACGAGCAGTACTTC
TRBJ1-2,TRBV30,-,-,CAWSVQEGIGETF,TGTGCCTGGAGTGTACAGGAGGGGATCGGGGAAACCTTC
TRBJ2-1,TRBV30,-,once,CAWLPPDQNNEQFF,TGTGCCTGGCTGCCCCCGGACCAAAACAATGAGCAGTTCTTC
TRBJ1-2,TRBV7-2,-,-,CASSLRRGEGYTF,TGTGCCAGCAGCTTAAGACGAGGGGAGGGCTACACCTTC
TRBJ1-2,TRBV15,-,-,CATSRGIYGYTF,TGTGCCACCAGCAGAGGTATCTATGGCTACACCTTC
TRBJ2-5,TRBV27,TRBD1,-,CASSILQGARETQYF,TGTGCCAGCAGTATTCTACAGGGGGCCCGGGAGACCCAGTACTTC
TRBJ1-2,TRBV15,-,-,CATSSAAQGGRNYGYTF,TGTGCCACCAGCAGTGCAGCCCAGGGCGGGAGGAACTATGGCTACACCTTC
TRBJ1-4,TRBV25-1,-,few,CASSETGSYNEKLFF,TGTGCCAGCAGTGAGACCGGGTCTTATAATGAAAAACTGTTTTTT
TRBJ1-2,TRBV30,TRBD1,-,CAWSPGQSNGYTF,TGTGCCTGGAGCCCGGGACAGTCAAATGGCTACACCTTC
TRBJ2-1,TRBV29-1,-,few,CSCGQSSYNEQFF,TGCAGTTGTGGACAGAGCTCCTACAATGAGCAGTTCTTC
TRBJ1-6,TRBV5-6,-,-,CASSVKGVSPLHF,TGTGCCAGCAGCGTAAAGGGAGTTTCACCCCTCCACTTT
TRBJ2-1,TRBV29-1,-,once,CSVVRDSYNEQFF,TGCAGCGTTGTTCGGGACTCATACAATGAGCAGTTCTTC
TRBJ2-7,TRBV7-2,-,-,CASSLAISYEQYF,TGTGCCAGCAGCTTAGCCATCTCCTACGAGCAGTACTTC
TRBJ1-2,TRBV25-1,-,-,CASSERPGPVNYGYTF,TGTGCCAGCAGTGAAAGGCCAGGACCCGTTAACTATGGCTACACCTTC
TRBJ2-2,TRBV10-3,TRBD1,few,CAARRDSNTGELFF,TGTGCCGCCCGCCGGGACAGCAACACCGGGGAGCTGTTTTTT
TRBJ1-6,TRBV6-5,-,-,CASSYGGMGEPLHF,TGTGCCAGCAGTTACGGGGGCATGGGAGAACCCCTCCACTTT
TRBJ1-5,TRBV6-6,-,many,CASSLLDNQPQHF,TGTGCCAGCAGTCTCCTTGACAATCAGCCCCAGCATTTT
TRBJ2-1,TRBV5-4,-,-,CASSLVAGPYNEQFF,TGTGCCAGCAGCTTGGTCGCGGGGCCCTACAATGAGCAGTTCTTC
TRBJ2-5,TRBV9,TRBD2,-,CASSVLAGYQETQYF,TGTGCCAGCAGCGTACTAGCGGGGTACCAAGAGACCCAGTACTTC
TRBJ1-1,TRBV2,-,-,CASSEIGNLGSNTEAFF,TGTGCCAGCAGTGAGATCGGAAATCTGGGTTCCAACACTGAAGCTTTCTTT
TRBJ2-5,TRBV5-1,TRBD1,-,CASSLALTGGETQYF,TGCGCCAGCAGCTTGGCCCTTACAGGGGGAGAGACCCAGTACTTC
TRBJ1-1,TRBV18,TRBD1,-,CASSPGTDPEAFF,TGTGCCAGCTCACCTGGGACAGACCCTGAAGCTTTCTTT